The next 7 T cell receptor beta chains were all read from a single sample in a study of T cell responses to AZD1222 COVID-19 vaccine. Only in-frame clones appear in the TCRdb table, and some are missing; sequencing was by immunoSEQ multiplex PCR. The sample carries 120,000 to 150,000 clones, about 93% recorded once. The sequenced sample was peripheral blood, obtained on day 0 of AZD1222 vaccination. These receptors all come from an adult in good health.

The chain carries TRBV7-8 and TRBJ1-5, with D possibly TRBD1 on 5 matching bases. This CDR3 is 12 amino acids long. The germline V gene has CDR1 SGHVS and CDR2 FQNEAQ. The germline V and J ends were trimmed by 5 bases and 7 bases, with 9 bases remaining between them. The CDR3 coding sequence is TGTGCCAGCAGCCAGGGAGTCCAGCCCCAGCATTTT. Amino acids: CASSQGVQPQHF.

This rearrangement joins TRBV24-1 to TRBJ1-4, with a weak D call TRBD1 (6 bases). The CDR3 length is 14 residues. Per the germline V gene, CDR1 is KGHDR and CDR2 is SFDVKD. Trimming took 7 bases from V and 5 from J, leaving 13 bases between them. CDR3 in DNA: TGTGCCACCAGCACAGGGAGGCCAAATGAAAAACTGTTTTTT. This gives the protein CATSTGRPNEKLFF.

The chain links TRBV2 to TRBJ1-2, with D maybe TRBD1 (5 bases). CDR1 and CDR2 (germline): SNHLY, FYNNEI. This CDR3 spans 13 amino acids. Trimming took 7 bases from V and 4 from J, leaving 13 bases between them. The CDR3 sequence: CASMRGAGYGYTF. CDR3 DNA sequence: TGTGCCAGCATGCGGGGCGCGGGCTATGGCTACACCTTC.

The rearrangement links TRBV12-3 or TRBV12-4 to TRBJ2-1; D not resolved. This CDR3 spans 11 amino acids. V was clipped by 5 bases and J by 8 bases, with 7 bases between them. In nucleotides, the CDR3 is TGTGCCAGCAGTCGCTCCGATGAGCAGTTCTTC. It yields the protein CASSRSDEQFF.

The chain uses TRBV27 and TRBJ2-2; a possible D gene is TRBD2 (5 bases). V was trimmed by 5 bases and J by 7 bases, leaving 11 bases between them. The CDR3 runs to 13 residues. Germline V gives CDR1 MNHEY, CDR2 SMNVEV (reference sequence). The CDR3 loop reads CASSPPRVGELFF. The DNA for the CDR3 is TGTGCCAGCAGTCCCCCGAGGGTCGGGGAGCTGTTTTTT.

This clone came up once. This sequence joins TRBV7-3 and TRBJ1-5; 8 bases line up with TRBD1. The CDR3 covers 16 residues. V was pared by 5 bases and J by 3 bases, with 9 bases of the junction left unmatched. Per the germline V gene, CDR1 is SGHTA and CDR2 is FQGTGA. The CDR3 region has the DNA TGTGCCAGCAGCCCGCGACAGGGGCCTTTCAATCAGCCCCAGCATTTT. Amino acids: CASSPRQGPFNQPQHF.

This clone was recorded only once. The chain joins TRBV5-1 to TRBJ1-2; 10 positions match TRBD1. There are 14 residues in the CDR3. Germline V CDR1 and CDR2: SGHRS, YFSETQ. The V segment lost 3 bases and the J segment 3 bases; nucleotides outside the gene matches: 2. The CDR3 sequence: CASSWTGGDYGYTF. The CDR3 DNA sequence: TGCGCCAGCAGCTGGACAGGGGGAGACTATGGCTACACCTTC.